Included here is one T cell receptor beta chain sequence, with context. Its antigen is undetermined. With eight separate reactions per sample, the authors made cDNA. Template-switch reactions added UMIs with a 6-nucleotide sample barcode. TCRdb re-analyzed the 5' RACE reads; it lists each CDR3 protein once, without DNA. The sample totals fewer than 400,000 distinct CDR3 sequences. The data were taken from a study of monozygotic twins with inflammatory bowel disease. Study-level points and caveats: Differing T cell subtypes remained indistinguishable.

Per the germline V gene, CDR1 is SGHTA and CDR2 is FQGTGA. This CDR3 is 19 amino acids long. Sequenced material: blood. The clonotype comes from a human donor with ulcerative colitis or Crohn's disease, or a healthy co-twin of an affected twin (not recorded which). The chain links TRBV7-3 to TRBJ2-2; lacking DNA, the TRBD1 call made by TCRdb goes unchecked. CDR3 sequence: CASSLISFGAGPNTGELFF.